This entry is about one TCR beta chain. The germline CDR1 and CDR2 sequences are MNHEY and SMNVEV (reference sequence). With 6 bases clipped from V and 6 bases from J, the junction kept 7 bases outside the gene matches. There are 14 residues in the CDR3. The data derive from a study of technical replicates of blood from a handful of donors. Libraries were prepared by immunoSEQ multiplex PCR; TCRdb keeps only in-frame clonotypes and omits some of them. The sample has roughly 80,000 clones, around 93% seen once; the top ten hold 0.2% to 0.25%. Sequenced sample: T cells isolated from PBMCs. This receptor was taken from a human donor in good health. The rearrangement joins TRBV27 to TRBJ2-2, with 7 bases fitting TRBD1. CDR3 protein: CASRLGQPPGELFF. The CDR3 coding sequence is TGTGCCAGCAGGTTGGGACAGCCCCCCGGGGAGCTGTTTTTT.